A single sample is the source of the 22 T cell receptor beta chains below, sequenced in a study of blood T cell repertoires in COVID-19 (dated by TCRdb to the early 2020s). Library generation was performed with the immunoSEQ multiplex PCR assay. Not all clones reach the TCRdb copy of this immuneACCESS table, which keeps in-frame sequences only. Checked studies attribute under half of the gap to unresolved V genes and leave the rest unexplained. In this sample the table shows 240,000 or so clones, 70% to 90% of which occur a single time. The ten largest clonotypes hold just over 3% of the sample. Sequencing input: peripheral blood. The receptors shown here come from a woman aged 25 to 39 who had recovered from COVID-19.

V is TRBV5-5 and J is TRBJ2-1; possibly TRBD1 for D (6 bases). Germline V CDR1 and CDR2: SGHKS, YYEKEE (reference sequence). The CDR3 loop spans 13 amino acids. Trimming took off 3 bases at V and 2 bases at J, with 6 bases between the two ends. CDR3 protein: CASSWTAYNEQFF. CDR3 bases: TGTGCCAGCAGCTGGACAGCCTACAATGAGCAGTTCTTC.

The rearrangement links TRBV7-9 to TRBJ1-6, with D possibly TRBD1 on 6 matching bases. The CDR3 covers 18 residues. V lost 3 bases and J lost 0, with 15 bases in between. CDR1 and CDR2 (germline): SEHNR, FQNEAQ (reference sequence). The CDR3 coding sequence is TGTGCCAGCAGCTTTACAGACAGGTCGAGCTCCTATAATTCACCCCTCCACTTT. It codes for CASSFTDRSSSYNSPLHF.

The chain joins TRBV27 to TRBJ2-3; 9 positions agree with TRBD1. Losses at the gene ends were 5 bases for V and 2 bases for J; bases not matched to a gene: 8. Germline CDR1 MNHEY, CDR2 SMNVEV (reference sequence). This CDR3 contains 16 residues. The CDR3 loop reads CASSGFGTGFTDTQYF. The CDR3 coding sequence is TGTGCCAGCAGTGGCTTCGGGACAGGGTTCACAGATACGCAGTATTTT.

The chain couples TRBV6-2 or TRBV6-3 to TRBJ2-7, with D perhaps TRBD1 (5 bases). Germline-derived CDR1 and CDR2 are MNHEY and SVGEGT. The V and J ends lost 0 bases and 3 bases respectively, with 12 bases between them. CDR3 length: 15 residues. This CDR3 reads CASSYSTRGFYEQYF. Written as DNA, the CDR3 is TGTGCCAGCAGTTACTCGACAAGGGGATTCTACGAGCAGTACTTC.

The chain employs TRBV11-2 and TRBJ2-2, with D tentatively TRBD1 (6 bases). V was clipped by 4 bases and J by 3 bases, with 24 bases between them. The germline V gene has CDR1 SGHAT and CDR2 FQNNGV. CDR3 length equals 19 residues. For the CDR3, the DNA is TGTGCCAGCAGCTCACCAGGGGCCTCCCCGGCCCGGGACACCGGGGAGCTGTTTTTT. This codes for CASSSPGASPARDTGELFF.

The rearrangement links TRBV27 to TRBJ1-4, with a possible D match to TRBD1 (5 bases). V was shortened by 3 bases and J by 4 bases, with 15 bases between the two germline ends. The CDR3 has 16 amino acids. Germline loops: CDR1 MNHEY, CDR2 SMNVEV (reference sequence). CDR3 sequence reads: CASSLGGAGLNEKLFF. CDR3 in DNA: TGTGCCAGCAGTTTGGGGGGTGCAGGGCTTAATGAAAAACTGTTTTTT.

This clone was detected a few times. The DNA of the CDR3 is TGTGCCAGCAGTGTGCAGGCACCCTATGGCTACACCTTC. As protein: CASSVQAPYGYTF. The V call is TRBV2, the J call TRBJ1-2; D call uncertain. Trimming took off 4 bases at V and 4 bases at J, with 10 bases between the two ends. Germline V gene sequence: CDR1 SNHLY, CDR2 FYNNEI. The CDR3 consists of 13 residues.

The gene calls are TRBV2 and TRBJ2-3, with D tentatively TRBD1 (5 bases). The CDR3 is 15 residues long. The germline gives CDR1 SNHLY, CDR2 FYNNEI. The ends were cut back, 10 bases at V and 0 bases at J, with 17 bases in the middle. CDR3 region: CATYTGTPSTDTQYF. In nucleotides, the CDR3 is TGTGCCACCTATACAGGAACTCCTAGCACAGATACGCAGTATTTT.

V and J are TRBV25-1 and TRBJ1-1; 12 bases match TRBD1. V shed 8 bases, J shed 5 bases, and the junction held 6 bases outside the gene matches. CDR1 MGHDK and CDR2 SYGVNS come from the germline V gene. CDR3 length: 14 amino acids. Here the CDR3 reads CASGTGGAGTEAFF. In DNA, the CDR3 is TGTGCCAGCGGGACAGGGGGCGCGGGAACTGAAGCTTTCTTT.

This clone was recorded once. The chain couples TRBV6-1 to TRBJ1-5; D is ambiguous. Germline V CDR1 and CDR2: MNHNS, SASEGT. Trimming removed 1 base from V and 2 bases from J, with 12 bases in between. CDR3 size: 16 residues. CDR3 bases: TGTGCCAGCAGTGAAGGCTTCACATTTGGCAATCAGCCCCAGCATTTT. It codes for CASSEGFTFGNQPQHF.

The chain couples TRBV29-1 to TRBJ1-2; no clear D gene. Germline loops: CDR1 SQVTM, CDR2 ANQGSEA. The CDR3 has 12 residues. V lost 4 bases and J 4 bases, leaving 10 bases between the germline ends. The DNA for the CDR3 is TGCAGCGTTGTGGGCAGTCCCTATGGCTACACCTTC. Translation: CSVVGSPYGYTF.

The gene calls are TRBV5-4 and TRBJ1-1; D is uncertain. Germline CDR1 SGHNT, CDR2 YYREEE (reference sequence). This CDR3 spans 15 amino acids. Trimming shortened V by 7 bases and J by 1 base, and 17 bases separated the two germline ends. In nucleotides, the CDR3 is TGTGCCAGCTACTCCCCAGGCAGAAAGAACACTGAAGCTTTCTTT. As protein: CASYSPGRKNTEAFF. The whole variable domain, remainder taken from reference TRBV5-4 and TRBJ1-1, is ETGVTQSPTHLIKTRGQQVTLRCSSQSGHNTVSWYQQALGQGPQFIFQYYREEENGRGNFPPRFSGLQFPNYSSELNVNALELDDSALYLCASYSPGRKNTEAFFGQGTRLTVV.

In this sample, this clone turned up once. This rearrangement joins TRBV2 to TRBJ2-2; 9 bases are shared with TRBD1. This CDR3 spans 16 amino acids. CDR1 is SNHLY and CDR2 is FYNNEI in the germline V gene. V shed 6 bases and J 4 bases; nucleotides not matched to a gene: 9. The chain's CDR3 is CASRPPGQGATGELFF. The CDR3, as DNA: TGTGCCAGCAGACCCCCGGGACAGGGTGCCACCGGGGAGCTGTTTTTT.

The V and J genes are TRBV9 and TRBJ2-2, with a tentative D call TRBD1 (5 bases). The CDR3 covers 14 residues. Germline loops: CDR1 SGDLS, CDR2 YYNGEE. V was cut by 3 bases and J by 4 bases, with 10 bases left in between. The CDR3 loop reads CASSAAGSTGELFF. The CDR3 DNA follows: TGTGCCAGCAGCGCTGCAGGGTCCACCGGGGAGCTGTTTTTT.

The table lists this clone with a count of one. J is TRBJ2-1 and V is TRBV5-5, with 10 positions matching TRBD2. Unmatched junction bases numbered 3, after V lost 1 base and J lost 8 bases. Germline lookup yields CDR1 SGHKS and CDR2 YYEKEE (reference sequence). The CDR3 extends over 14 amino acids. CDR3 DNA sequence: TGTGCCAGCAGCTTGCTAGCGGGGGTGGATGAGCAGTTCTTC. It is translated as CASSLLAGVDEQFF.

As regards this clone: This could be a read error, since a much larger clone is one nucleotide away. Additional DNA sequences in this sample encode the identical CDR3. The chain recombines TRBV14 with TRBJ1-1; no clear D gene. The V end lost 1 base, the J end lost 11 bases, and 11 bases lay between the germline ends. The CDR3 runs to 12 residues. The germline V gene has CDR1 SGHDN and CDR2 FVKESK. The CDR3 is CASSQGGRTAFF. DNA for the CDR3: TGTGCCAGCAGCCAAGGCGGAAGAACGGCTTTCTTT.

This chain links TRBV7-7 with TRBJ2-2; D not resolved. The germline V and J ends were trimmed by 4 bases and 6 bases, with 12 bases remaining between them. Germline CDR1 reads SSHAT; CDR2 reads FNYEAQ (reference sequence). This CDR3 comprises 14 residues. The CDR3 reads CASSSPGLAGELFF. The DNA of the CDR3 is TGTGCCAGCAGCTCCCCCGGGTTAGCCGGGGAGCTGTTTTTT.

The V and J genes are TRBV27 and TRBJ1-4, with D perhaps matching TRBD1 (6 bases). V lost 7 bases and J 8 bases, leaving 23 bases between the germline ends. The CDR3 has 16 amino acids. The V gene's germline CDR1 is MNHEY and CDR2 SMNVEV (reference sequence). CDR3 nucleotides: TGTGCCAGCATCGCGGACAGCGATAACGGGAAGGAAAAACTGTTTTTT. Its translation is CASIADSDNGKEKLFF.

This chain joins TRBV18 and TRBJ2-3; D is possibly TRBD2 (6 bases). The V end lost 4 bases, the J end lost 0 bases, and 11 bases lay between the germline ends. Germline assignment: CDR1 KGHSH and CDR2 LQKENI. The CDR3 covers 15 residues. CDR3 protein: CASSQPGLSTDTQYF. CDR3 DNA sequence: TGTGCCAGCTCACAACCGGGACTCAGCACAGATACGCAGTATTTT.

V gene TRBV27 combines with J gene TRBJ2-7; tentative D call: TRBD2 (6 bases). V lost 5 bases and J 4 bases, leaving 15 bases between the germline ends. Germline loops: CDR1 MNHEY, CDR2 SMNVEV (reference sequence). The CDR3 covers 14 residues. CDR3 nucleotides: TGTGCCAGCAGTCCCGGGGGTCGGGGTTACGAGCAGTACTTC. Its translation: CASSPGGRGYEQYF.

The chain recombines TRBV19 with TRBJ1-1; D gene unclear. Germline V gene data show CDR1 as LNHDA and CDR2 as SQIVND (reference sequence). Deletions cut 5 bases from V and 0 bases from J, with 7 bases between. CDR3 size: 13 residues. CDR3 residues: CASSFRLNTEAFF. The CDR3 nucleotides read TGTGCCAGTAGTTTCAGGCTGAACACTGAAGCTTTCTTT. Together with reference TRBV19 and TRBJ1-1, the CDR3 gives the full variable domain: DGGITQSPKYLFRKEGQNVTLSCEQNLNHDAMYWYRQDPGQGLRLIYYSQIVNDFQKGDIAEGYSVSREKKESFPLTVTSAQKNPTAFYLCASSFRLNTEAFFGQGTRLTVV.

The chain uses TRBV6-5 and TRBJ1-2; 7 bases are a match to TRBD1. Trimming took 6 bases from V and 0 from J; bases not matched to a gene: 4. The CDR3 covers 14 residues. Germline CDR1 reads MNHEY; CDR2 reads SVGAGI. The CDR3 spells CASRRGQTNYGYTF. The DNA of the CDR3 is TGTGCCAGCAGACGGGGACAGACTAACTATGGCTACACCTTC.